One and the same sample provided the 6 T cell receptor beta chains below, sequenced in a study of OX40 agonist ivuxolimab in advanced cancers. This table comes from immunoSEQ multiplex PCR, and its TCRdb copy is limited to in-frame clones, with some not included. The sample contains 80,000 or so clones, 85% to 90% of which appear only once. Sequenced material: CD4+ or CD8+ T cells sorted from blood, taken in a trial of the OX40 agonist ivuxolimab. The receptors shown here come from an adult with an advanced solid tumor such as melanoma, head and neck, liver or kidney cancer.

The chain's CDR3 is CAWSVRSGVSSYNEQFF. DNA of the CDR3: TGTGCCTGGAGTGTACGGAGCGGGGTTAGCTCCTACAATGAGCAGTTCTTC. V usage is TRBV30 and J usage is TRBJ2-1, with 7 bases that match TRBD2. Germline values: CDR1 GTSNPN, CDR2 SVGIG (reference sequence). This CDR3 comprises 17 residues. Unmatched junction bases numbered 8, after V lost 0 bases and J lost 0 bases. Complete variable domain (other parts from reference TRBV30 and TRBJ2-1): SQTIHQWPATLVQPVGSPLSLECTVEGTSNPNLYWYRQAAGRGLQLLFYSVGIGQISSEVPQNLSASRPQDRQFILSSKKLLLSDSGFYLCAWSVRSGVSSYNEQFFGPGTRLTVL.

The rearrangement uses TRBV5-4 and TRBJ2-2, with D unclear. V lost 0 bases and J 1 base, leaving 7 bases between the germline ends. The CDR3 sequence is 15 residues long. Germline CDR1 SGHNT, CDR2 YYREEE (reference sequence). CDR3 loop: CASSLVQKNTGELFF. CDR3 nucleotide sequence: TGTGCCAGCAGCTTGGTGCAGAAGAACACCGGGGAGCTGTTTTTT.

This clone was detected a few times. The CDR3 is CASSHGTGWGYNEQFF. The CDR3 DNA is TGTGCCAGCAGCCACGGGACAGGCTGGGGCTACAATGAGCAGTTCTTC. V is TRBV11-3 and J is TRBJ2-1, with TRBD1 identical over 8 bases. In germline, CDR1 is SGHNT, CDR2 YENEEA. This CDR3 contains 16 residues. The V segment lost 5 bases and the J segment 3 bases; nucleotides outside the gene matches: 9. The full variable domain, its missing parts supplied by reference TRBV11-3 and TRBJ2-1, is EAGVVQSPRYKIIEKKQPVAFWCNPISGHNTLYWYLQNLGQGPELLIRYENEEAVDDSQLPKDRFSAERLKGVDSTLKIQPAELGDSAVYLCASSHGTGWGYNEQFFGPGTRLTVL.

This chain connects TRBV30 to TRBJ1-1; TRBD1 matches at 9 bases. CDR1 and CDR2 (germline): GTSNPN, SVGIG (reference sequence). The ends lost 3 bases at V and 7 bases at J; junction bases unmatched: 6. The CDR3 covers 13 residues. The CDR3 region is CAWSLQGAGEAFF. The CDR3 DNA follows: TGTGCCTGGAGCCTACAGGGGGCCGGTGAAGCTTTCTTT.

This sequence joins TRBV6-5 and TRBJ2-2, with D unclear. CDR3 length equals 13 residues. Germline lookup yields CDR1 MNHEY and CDR2 SVGAGI. The V end lost 2 bases, the J end lost 6 bases, and 7 bases lay between the germline ends. Here the CDR3 reads CASSYPPAGELFF. The DNA for the CDR3 is TGTGCCAGCAGTTACCCCCCGGCCGGGGAGCTGTTTTTT.

On this clone: The sample has other DNA sequences that encode this CDR3 too. The genes are TRBV7-2 and TRBJ2-7, with 9 bases aligning to TRBD1. Unmatched junction bases numbered 11, after V lost 4 bases and J lost 7 bases. Per germline, CDR1 SGHTA and CDR2 FQGNSA. The CDR3 runs 15 residues. CDR3 sequence (DNA): TGTGCCAGCAGCTCTACAGGGGGCTCTGCAGGGGAGCAGTACTTC. Encoded protein: CASSSTGGSAGEQYF. The whole variable domain, filled in from reference TRBV7-2 and TRBJ2-7, reads GAGVSQSPSNKVTEKGKDVELRCDPISGHTALYWYRQSLGQGLEFLIYFQGNSAPDKSGLPSDRFSAERTGGSVSTLTIQRTQQEDSAVYLCASSSTGGSAGEQYFGPGTRLTVT.